This entry concerns a single T cell receptor (beta chain). Its binding antigen is unknown. There are no base qualities to consult, and no much larger clone falls within one base. The protocol used for the library was the immunoSEQ multiplex PCR assay. TCRdb limited this immuneACCESS table to in-frame rearrangements with V and J called. A share of clones is missing; checked studies link under half to unresolved V genes, and the rest is unexplained. The sample includes roughly 35,000 clones, with approximately 80% observed a single time. Jointly, the top ten make up roughly 1% of the sample. The sample is drawn from a study of T cells in narcolepsy (dated by TCRdb to the late 2010s). Looking at the study overall: The study enrolled patients with narcolepsy type 1 or type 2 (NT1, NT2) together with healthy control donors. Autoreactive T cells targeting hypocretin neuron self-antigens (hypocretin, TRIB2) were sought in narcolepsy patients, and TCR Vbeta sequencing was used to track clonotypes in blood and CSF.

The paper's findings and limits, for the study overall: Patients and controls had similar numbers of sequenced blood memory CD4+ clonotypes, with averages of about 39,494 in patients and some 36,000 in controls. Plots that compared CSF and blood CD4+ T cell clonotypes from the same patient highlighted HCRT-specific and TRIB2-specific autoreactive clonotypes. According to the report, autoreactive clonotypes were detected serially in the blood of the same patients and of different patients, but not in healthy controls. No sequences matching autoreactive T cell clones were present in some of the blood memory CD4+ repertoires from patients and controls.

Memory CD4+ T cells were sorted ex vivo from peripheral blood of narcolepsy patients and healthy controls for TCR Vbeta sequencing. Spanning cysteine to phenylalanine, the CDR3 consists of 14 amino acids. CDR3 DNA is the only sequence kept; it has 42 bases, read in frame from the first base. CDR1 KGHSH and CDR2 LQKENI were looked up in the germline V gene. V is reduced by 3 bases and J by 1 base, leaving a spacing of 6 bases between them. The chain links TRBV18 with TRBJ2-2; the D gene is unclear. The sequence came from a human donor in good health. Specimen: memory (CD45RA-) CD4+ T cells from blood. This specimen's cell subset or site label, interpreted: memory T cells sorted ex vivo from peripheral blood. The encoded CDR3 is CASSPGGNTGELFF. The nucleotide sequence reads as follows: TGTGCCAGCTCACCTGGCGGGAACACCGGGGAGCTGTTTTTT.